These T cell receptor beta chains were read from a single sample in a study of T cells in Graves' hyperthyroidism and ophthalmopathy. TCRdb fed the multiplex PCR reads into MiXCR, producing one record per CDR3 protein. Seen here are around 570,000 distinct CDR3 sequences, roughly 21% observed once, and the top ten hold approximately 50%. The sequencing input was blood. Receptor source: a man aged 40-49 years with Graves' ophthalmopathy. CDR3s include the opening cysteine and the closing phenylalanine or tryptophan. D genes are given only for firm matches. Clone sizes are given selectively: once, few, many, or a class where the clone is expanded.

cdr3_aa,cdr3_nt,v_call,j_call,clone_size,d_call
CASIRYGELFF,TGTGCCAGCATTCGCTACGGGGAGCTGTTTTTT,TRBV2,TRBJ2-2,many,.
CASSPHRGRSNEQFF,TGTGCCAGCAGCCCCCACCGCGGGAGGTCTAATGAGCAGTTCTTC,TRBV9,TRBJ2-1,few,TRBD2
CASSYTGTGFNEQFF,TGTGCCAGCAGTTACACCGGGACAGGGTTCAATGAGCAGTTCTTC,TRBV28,TRBJ2-1,many,TRBD1
CASSLSVTGYEQYF,TGTGCCAGCAGTTTATCGGTGACCGGGTACGAGCAGTACTTC,TRBV28,TRBJ2-7,many,.
CASSLAGAGGDTQYF,TGTGCCAGCAGCTTAGCTGGGGCGGGAGGGGATACGCAGTATTTT,TRBV7-2,TRBJ2-3,many,TRBD2
CSASRPYNEQFF,TGCAGTGCCAGTAGGCCCTACAATGAGCAGTTCTTC,TRBV20-1,TRBJ2-1,many,.
CASSRGTGGGYEQYF,TGTGCCAGCAGCCGAGGGACAGGGGGCGGCTACGAGCAGTACTTC,TRBV7-8,TRBJ2-7,few,TRBD1
CASSRLADRNEQFF,TGTGCCAGCAGCAGACTAGCGGATCGTAATGAGCAGTTCTTC,TRBV7-2,TRBJ2-1,many,TRBD2
CASSSGTGGFYGYTF,TGTGCCAGCAGCTCAGGGACAGGGGGTTTCTATGGCTACACCTTC,TRBV7-2,TRBJ1-2,few,TRBD1
CAISDPGLAGGYGANVLTF,TGTGCCATCAGTGACCCCGGACTAGCGGGAGGATACGGGGCCAACGTCCTGACTTTC,TRBV10-3,TRBJ2-6,few,TRBD2
CASSYTSGLKTDTQYF,TGTGCCAGCAGCTACACTAGCGGACTCAAGACAGATACGCAGTATTTT,TRBV5-4,TRBJ2-3,few,TRBD2
CASSEAEGVGNTIYF,TGTGCCAGCTCTGAAGCAGAGGGCGTGGGAAACACCATATATTTT,TRBV18,TRBJ1-3,.,.
CASSRAANAGTGELFF,TGTGCCAGTAGTAGGGCAGCCAACGCGGGCACCGGGGAGCTGTTTTTT,TRBV19,TRBJ2-2,.,.
CASSLAQGYEQFF,TGCGCCAGCAGCTTGGCACAGGGCTATGAGCAGTTCTTC,TRBV5-1,TRBJ2-1,many,.
CAISPTSGSTDTQYF,TGTGCCATCAGCCCAACTAGCGGGAGCACAGATACGCAGTATTTT,TRBV10-3,TRBJ2-3,.,TRBD2
CASSGSGGTKGYGYTF,TGTGCCAGCAGCGGGTCCGGGGGGACCAAAGGCTATGGCTACACCTTC,TRBV9,TRBJ1-2,few,.
CSARDGKAYEQYF,TGCAGTGCTAGAGACGGGAAGGCCTACGAGCAGTACTTC,TRBV20-1,TRBJ2-7,many,.
CASRPTSGRGNEQFF,TGTGCCAGCAGACCAACTAGCGGGAGAGGAAATGAGCAGTTCTTC,TRBV27,TRBJ2-1,.,TRBD2
CSAKDRGGLFTEAFF,TGCAGTGCCAAGGACAGGGGGGGGTTGTTCACTGAAGCTTTCTTT,TRBV20-1,TRBJ1-1,.,TRBD1
CAWSTRGGHEQFF,TGTGCCTGGAGTACCCGAGGGGGACATGAGCAGTTCTTC,TRBV30,TRBJ2-1,many,.
CAWRGPGVGQPQHF,TGTGCCTGGAGAGGACCGGGGGTGGGTCAGCCCCAGCATTTT,TRBV30,TRBJ1-5,.,.
CASSLSVRDEQYF,TGTGCCAGCAGCTTATCGGTGCGTGACGAGCAGTACTTC,TRBV7-8,TRBJ2-7,.,.
CSASWEAEAFF,TGCAGTGCTAGTTGGGAGGCTGAAGCTTTCTTT,TRBV20-1,TRBJ1-1,many,.
CASSYPSARGFSYEQYF,TGTGCCAGCAGTTACCCCTCGGCCAGGGGGTTCTCCTACGAGCAGTACTTC,TRBV28,TRBJ2-7,many,TRBD1
CASSQLGGEQFF,TGTGCCAGCAGCCAGCTGGGAGGAGAGCAGTTCTTC,TRBV3-1,TRBJ2-1,.,.
CATSDSIGGANVPTF,TGTGCCACCAGTGACTCCATCGGGGGGGCCAACGTCCCGACTTTC,TRBV24-1,TRBJ2-6,.,TRBD2
CASKTRSSTDTQYF,TGTGCCAGCAAGACCAGGAGTAGCACAGATACGCAGTATTTT,TRBV2,TRBJ2-3,many,.
CAWKRTGGYGYTF,TGTGCCTGGAAAAGGACAGGGGGCTATGGCTACACCTTC,TRBV30,TRBJ1-2,many,TRBD1
CASRMGGVREQYF,TGTGCCAGCAGGATGGGAGGGGTACGCGAGCAGTACTTC,TRBV5-6,TRBJ2-7,few,TRBD2
CASSIPTGGADTQYF,TGTGCCAGTAGTATCCCGACAGGGGGTGCAGATACGCAGTATTTT,TRBV19,TRBJ2-3,many,TRBD1
CASSQDHVAGANVLTF,TGCGCCAGCAGCCAAGATCACGTAGCTGGGGCCAACGTCCTGACTTTC,TRBV4-1,TRBJ2-6,few,.
CASSQGEGTRPYNEQFF,TGTGCCAGCAGCCAAGGAGAGGGGACTAGACCCTACAATGAGCAGTTCTTC,TRBV4-2,TRBJ2-1,.,TRBD2
CSASPISGQSTDTQYF,TGCAGTGCTAGTCCAATATCGGGACAGTCCACAGATACGCAGTATTTT,TRBV20-1,TRBJ2-3,.,TRBD1
CASSETGREQYF,TGTGCCAGCAGCGAGACAGGGCGCGAGCAGTACTTC,TRBV7-9,TRBJ2-7,.,TRBD1
CASSIETTGVHPYEQYF,TGTGCCAGTAGTATAGAAACGACAGGGGTACATCCCTACGAGCAGTACTTC,TRBV19,TRBJ2-7,once,TRBD1
CASSVRPGQGFTGELFF,TGTGCCAGCTCAGTACGACCGGGACAGGGCTTCACCGGGGAGCTGTTTTTT,TRBV18,TRBJ2-2,few,TRBD1
CASSKGTGGADTQYF,TGTGCCAGCAGCAAAGGGACAGGGGGCGCAGATACGCAGTATTTT,TRBV9,TRBJ2-3,.,TRBD1
CASSREGLGEQFF,TGTGCCAGCAGCCGGGAGGGTCTAGGGGAGCAGTTCTTC,TRBV7-6,TRBJ2-1,many,TRBD2
CASRDRAGSGNTIYF,TGTGCCAGCAGAGACAGGGCCGGCTCTGGAAACACCATATATTTT,TRBV27,TRBJ1-3,.,TRBD1
CASSPAPGTGSYNEQFF,TGTGCCAGCAGTCCAGCCCCAGGGACGGGCTCCTACAATGAGCAGTTCTTC,TRBV12-3/TRBV12-4,TRBJ2-1,many,.
CSARDSGQHTTQYF,TGCAGTGCTAGAGATTCGGGACAACATACGACGCAGTACTTC,TRBV20-1,TRBJ2-7,many,.
CAWSVLRDSPLHF,TGTGCCTGGAGTGTACTAAGGGATTCACCCCTCCACTTT,TRBV30,TRBJ1-6,.,.
CSASGLAGTGELFF,TGCAGTGCTAGCGGGCTAGCGGGCACCGGGGAGCTGTTTTTT,TRBV20-1,TRBJ2-2,.,TRBD2
CSAGLAGGPSEQYF,TGCAGTGCCGGACTAGCGGGAGGGCCGAGCGAGCAGTACTTC,TRBV20-1,TRBJ2-7,many,TRBD2
CASSFLQGSEQYF,TGTGCCAGCAGCTTTCTACAGGGATCCGAGCAGTACTTC,TRBV7-3,TRBJ2-7,.,.
CAISDPSGANVLTF,TGTGCCATCAGTGACCCCTCTGGGGCCAACGTCCTGACTTTC,TRBV10-3,TRBJ2-6,.,.
CASSGSGQEFSYGYTF,TGTGCCAGCAGTGGCTCGGGACAGGAATTTTCCTATGGCTACACCTTC,TRBV25-1,TRBJ1-2,.,TRBD1
CASSPSGDAPYEQYF,TGTGCCAGCAGCCCCTCGGGGGACGCCCCCTACGAGCAGTACTTC,TRBV6-1,TRBJ2-7,.,.
CSVELRDSPTDEQFF,TGCAGCGTTGAACTCCGGGACTCCCCGACCGATGAGCAGTTCTTC,TRBV29-1,TRBJ2-1,.,.
CASSTSNTGLANYGYTF,TGTGCCAGCAGTACCTCGAATACAGGTTTAGCTAACTATGGCTACACCTTC,TRBV12-3/TRBV12-4,TRBJ1-2,many,.
CASSRRDRTGNTEAFF,TGTGCCAGTAGTCGGCGGGACAGGACGGGGAACACTGAAGCTTTCTTT,TRBV19,TRBJ1-1,few,TRBD1
CASSYTTDYAYEQYF,TGTGCCAGCAGTTACACGACCGATTATGCTTACGAGCAGTACTTC,TRBV6-5,TRBJ2-7,.,.
CSARDRAGQEVFMNTEAFF,TGCAGTGCTAGAGATCGGGCCGGACAGGAGGTGTTCATGAACACTGAAGCTTTCTTT,TRBV20-1,TRBJ1-1,.,TRBD1
CASTSGLDSYNEQFF,TGTGCCAGCACGTCCGGGCTCGATTCCTACAATGAGCAGTTCTTC,TRBV6-1,TRBJ2-1,.,.
CASSLEVSATNEKLFF,TGCGCCAGCAGCTTGGAGGTCAGCGCAACTAATGAAAAACTGTTTTTT,TRBV5-1,TRBJ1-4,many,.